This section outlines one TCR beta chain sequence together with its context. The junction does not match germline at one end; this may be a read error. This sample is drawn from a study of blood T cell repertoires in COVID-19. About the research overall: Material from acute and convalescent COVID-19 was sourced from the United States, Italy and Spain. Nucleic acid was either cDNA or gDNA, and it came from T cells, B-cell-depleted T cells, or PBMCs.

In the authors' methods: Reference gene primer amplification in the assay estimated nucleated cell counts. Clones were read by immunoSEQ multiplex PCR, and TCRdb kept only the in-frame ones, dropping some. V, J and clone size derive from that table, while D and trimming were established from the DNA sequence. The sample yields 200,000 or so clones, about 91% seen once. This CDR3 has 16 amino acids. The germline gives CDR1 MNHEY, CDR2 SVGAGI. Participants were placed into cohorts based on the clinical history they reported. The specimen was PBMCs or T cells enriched from blood (not recorded which). The TCR comes from a woman aged 40 to 50 with acute COVID-19. The V call is TRBV6-5, the J call TRBJ1-2; D may be TRBD1 (5 bases). CDR3 sequence (DNA): TGTGCCAGCACTTACGAGTTCGGCAGGGCAAACTATGGCTACACCTTC. Translating gives CASTYEFGRANYGYTF.